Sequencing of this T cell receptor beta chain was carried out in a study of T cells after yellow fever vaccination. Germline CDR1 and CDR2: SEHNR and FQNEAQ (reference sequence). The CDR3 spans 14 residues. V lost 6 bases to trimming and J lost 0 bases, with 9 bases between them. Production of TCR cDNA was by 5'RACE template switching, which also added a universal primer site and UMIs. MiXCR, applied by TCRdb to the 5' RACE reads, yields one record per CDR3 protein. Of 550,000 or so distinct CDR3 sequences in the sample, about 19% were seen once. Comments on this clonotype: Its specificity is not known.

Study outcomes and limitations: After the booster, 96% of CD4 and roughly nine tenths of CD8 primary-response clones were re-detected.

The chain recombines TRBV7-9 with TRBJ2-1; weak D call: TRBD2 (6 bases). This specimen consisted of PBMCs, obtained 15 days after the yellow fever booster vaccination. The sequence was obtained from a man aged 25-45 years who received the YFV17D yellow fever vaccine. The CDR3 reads CASRGGNSYNEQFF. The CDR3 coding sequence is TGTGCCAGCAGGGGCGGGAACTCCTACAATGAGCAGTTCTTC.